This entry lists 7 T cell receptor beta chains sequenced from one sample in a study of cytomegalovirus exposure and HLA in healthy donors. PCR used 60 Vbeta primers and 13 Jbeta primers. TCRdb's table, derived via immunoSEQ multiplex PCR, lists solely in-frame clones and lacks some. The repertoire holds 150,000 or so clones, with 60% to 80% as singletons. The sample was PBMCs. Receptor source: a man aged 18 to 29 in good health and CMV-seropositive.

The CDR3 here is CASSLFGTPRINGYTF. The CDR3 bases are TGTGCCAGCAGTTTATTCGGGACACCGAGGATCAATGGCTACACCTTC. This chain uses TRBV27 with TRBJ1-2; maybe TRBD1 (6 bases). The CDR3 has 16 residues. Looked up from germline, CDR1 is MNHEY and CDR2 is SMNVEV (reference sequence). Trimming removed 1 base at V and 6 bases at J, with 18 bases between.

This CDR3 reads CASSLVSGAAYNSPLHF. The CDR3 DNA reads TGTGCCAGCAGCTTAGTCTCCGGCGCGGCCTATAATTCACCCCTCCACTTT. The rearrangement uses TRBV7-8 and TRBJ1-6; D remains ambiguous. Germline V gene sequence: CDR1 SGHVS, CDR2 FQNEAQ. The V end was cut by 1 base, the J end by 2 bases, with 12 bases between. This CDR3 spans 17 amino acids.

The J gene is TRBJ2-5, the V gene TRBV5-1, with D possibly TRBD2 on 5 matching bases. This CDR3 is 15 amino acids long. The germline gives CDR1 SGHRS, CDR2 YFSETQ. Trimming removed 2 bases at V and 5 bases at J, with 16 bases between. The CDR3 sequence: CASSFVGNRRETQYF. The CDR3 nucleotides read TGCGCCAGCAGCTTCGTCGGGAACCGGCGGGAGACCCAGTACTTC.

This clone was seen a single time. The rearrangement links TRBV9 to TRBJ1-1, with D hard to call. This CDR3 region has 14 residues. V was clipped by 3 bases and J by 2 bases, with 11 bases between them. CDR1 is SGDLS and CDR2 is YYNGEE in the germline V gene. The CDR3 spells CASSAFGVNTEAFF. The DNA for the CDR3 is TGTGCCAGCAGCGCTTTCGGGGTCAACACTGAAGCTTTCTTT. The full variable domain, completed using reference TRBV9 and TRBJ1-1, is DSGVTQTPKHLITATGQRVTLRCSPRSGDLSVYWYQQSLDQGLQFLIQYYNGEERAKGNILERFSAQQFPDLHSELNLSSLELGDSALYFCASSAFGVNTEAFFGQGTRLTVV.

In this sample, this clone turned up a few times. The chain links TRBV4-1 to TRBJ1-1; D call uncertain. The CDR3 runs to 13 residues. In germline, CDR1 is MGHRA, CDR2 YSYEKL. V lost 4 bases and J 6 bases, leaving 12 bases between the germline ends. CDR3 in DNA: TGCGCCAGCAGCCGCGGCCTCAACGCTGAAGCTTTCTTT. It specifies CASSRGLNAEAFF.

This clone showed up just a few times. The V call is TRBV7-2, the J call TRBJ1-1; 7 nucleotides agree with TRBD1. Unmatched junction bases numbered 6, after V lost 4 bases and J lost 7 bases. This CDR3 has 13 residues. Germline V CDR1 and CDR2: SGHTA, FQGNSA. The CDR3 DNA sequence: TGTGCCAGCAGCTACGGGGGGGACAGTGAAGCTTTCTTT. It specifies CASSYGGDSEAFF. The full variable domain, in which reference TRBV7-2 and TRBJ1-1 provide the parts outside the CDR3, is GAGVSQSPSNKVTEKGKDVELRCDPISGHTALYWYRQSLGQGLEFLIYFQGNSAPDKSGLPSDRFSAERTGGSVSTLTIQRTQQEDSAVYLCASSYGGDSEAFFGQGTRLTVV.

The chain employs TRBV5-1 and TRBJ2-2; 8 nucleotides line up with TRBD2. Germline loops: CDR1 SGHRS, CDR2 YFSETQ. With 4 bases clipped from V and 8 bases from J, the junction kept 7 bases outside the gene matches. CDR3 length: 14 amino acids. The CDR3 nucleotides are TGCGCCAGCAGCCCCGGGACTAGGAGAGGGGAGCTGTTTTTT. This encodes CASSPGTRRGELFF.